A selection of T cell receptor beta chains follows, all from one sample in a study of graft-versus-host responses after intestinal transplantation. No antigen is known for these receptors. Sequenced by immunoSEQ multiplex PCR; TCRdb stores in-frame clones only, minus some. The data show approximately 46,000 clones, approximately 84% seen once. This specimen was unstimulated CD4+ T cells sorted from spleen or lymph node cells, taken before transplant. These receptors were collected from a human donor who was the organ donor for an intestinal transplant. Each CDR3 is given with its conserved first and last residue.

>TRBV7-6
CASSSGTGGTYEQYF
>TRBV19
CASSIGRVENQPQHF
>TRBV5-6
CASSLRGGGPRETQYF
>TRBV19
CASRIQRNTGELFF
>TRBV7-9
CASSLFGGAGTGNTEAFF
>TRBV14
CASSQNLPRTGELFF
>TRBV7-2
CASSFRGADEQYF
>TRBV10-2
CASSTDRFTGYTF
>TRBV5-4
CASSFGLDTQYF
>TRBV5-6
CASSLYSGFYEQYF
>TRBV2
CASGRQWTNEKLFF
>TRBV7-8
CASSLTSINEQFF
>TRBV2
CASSEVGTEAFF
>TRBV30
CAWSGGGSTDTQYF
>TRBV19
CASSLLGYNQPQHF
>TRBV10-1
CASSESGTYEQYF
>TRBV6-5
CASSSWGGRGHEQFF
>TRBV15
CATSREGTGTGGGYEQYF
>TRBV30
CAWNWASGGALSGANVLTF